The next 21 T cell receptor beta chains were all read from a single sample in a study of T cells in localized non-small cell lung cancer. Profiling relied on immunoSEQ multiplex PCR, and the TCRdb table lists in-frame clones only, not all of them. Among some 53,000 clones listed, 75% to 90% were seen once. The input for sequencing was peripheral blood, taken before any cancer treatment. The receptors stem from a male donor at least 60 years old with stage III squamous cell lung carcinoma.

This clone was detected a few times. The gene calls are TRBV7-9 and TRBJ1-1; D remains unclear. Germline-derived CDR1 and CDR2 are SEHNR and FQNEAQ (reference sequence). This CDR3 has 11 amino acids. Trimming cost V 3 bases and J 6 bases, with 5 bases left between them. The CDR3 sequence is CASSLSSEAFF. DNA for the CDR3: TGTGCCAGCAGCTTGTCTTCTGAAGCTTTCTTT.

This rearrangement joins TRBV7-9 to TRBJ2-2; D not resolved. Looked up from germline, CDR1 is SEHNR and CDR2 is FQNEAQ (reference sequence). CDR3 length: 15 residues. V dropped 0 bases and J dropped 2 bases, with 7 bases sitting between them. The CDR3, as DNA: TGTGCCAGCAGCTTAGCCGGACCCAACACCGGGGAGCTGTTTTTT. This encodes CASSLAGPNTGELFF.

This clone showed up just a few times. The V call is TRBV7-9, the J call TRBJ1-2; 8 bases agree with TRBD1. Germline CDR1 and CDR2: SEHNR and FQNEAQ (reference sequence). This CDR3 region has 13 residues. Trimming removed 6 bases from V and 4 bases from J; junction bases left unmatched: 4. CDR3 nucleotides: TGTGCCAGCAGTTCTACAGGGGGCTATGGCTACACCTTC. Its translation: CASSSTGGYGYTF.

The V call is TRBV11-2, the J call TRBJ1-2; D perhaps matches TRBD1 (5 bases). Germline assignment: CDR1 SGHAT and CDR2 FQNNGV. The CDR3 is made up of 15 amino acids. With 4 bases removed from V and 7 bases from J, the gap between germline ends came to 19 bases. CDR3 DNA sequence: TGTGCCAGCAGCTCCCCTTCACGGGGCGCGGGTGGCTACACCTTC. It is translated as CASSSPSRGAGGYTF.

The V call is TRBV13, the J call TRBJ2-1, with D unresolved. Germline-derived CDR1 and CDR2 are PRHDT and FYEKMQ (reference sequence). The V gene lost 5 bases and the J gene lost 3 bases, with 11 bases spanning the gap. The CDR3 is made up of 14 amino acids. The CDR3 DNA is TGTGCCAGCAGCCAAGATAGGGACTACAATGAGCAGTTCTTC. Its translation is CASSQDRDYNEQFF.

The J gene is TRBJ2-5, the V gene TRBV7-2; D call uncertain. The CDR3 sequence is 14 residues long. V lost 1 base and J lost 2, with 8 bases in between. Per germline, CDR1 SGHTA and CDR2 FQGNSA. DNA of the CDR3: TGTGCCAGCAGCTTAGATCACGGACAAGAGACCCAGTACTTC. It is translated as CASSLDHGQETQYF.

The CDR3 reads CSVRGRDRGDGYTF. CDR3 DNA sequence: TGCAGCGTCAGAGGGAGGGACAGGGGAGATGGCTACACCTTC. The V call is TRBV29-1, the J call TRBJ1-2; 10 bases map to TRBD1. The CDR3 is made up of 14 amino acids. Trimming cost V 6 bases and J 6 bases; bases outside gene matches: 10. CDR1 is SQVTM, CDR2 ANQGSEA, per germline. Using reference TRBV29-1 and TRBJ1-2 for the parts outside the CDR3, the full variable domain is SAVISQKPSRDICQRGTSLTIQCQVDSQVTMMFWYRQQPGQSLTLIATANQGSEATYESGFVIDKFPISRPNLTFSTLTVSNMSPEDSSIYLCSVRGRDRGDGYTFGSGTRLTVV.

The chain carries TRBV27 and TRBJ2-7; TRBD2 matches at 11 bases. Germline V gives CDR1 MNHEY, CDR2 SMNVEV (reference sequence). The length of the CDR3 is 14 residues. V dropped 6 bases and J dropped 3; count of bases not matched to a gene: 4. In DNA form, the CDR3 reads TGTGCCAGCAGATCGACTAGCGGGAACTACGAGCAGTACTTC. This sequence encodes CASRSTSGNYEQYF.

This chain uses TRBV23-1 with TRBJ2-7; the D is unclear. TRBV23-1 counts as an open reading frame of uncertain function. The CDR3 has 15 residues. V shed 4 bases and J shed 2 bases, with 15 bases lying between them. The CDR3 is CASSRFEDGAYEQYF. In DNA, the CDR3 is TGCGCCAGCAGTCGTTTCGAGGACGGAGCCTACGAGCAGTACTTC.

The chain couples TRBV5-4 to TRBJ2-5; 7 bases align to TRBD2. Germline V gene data show CDR1 as SGHNT and CDR2 as YYREEE (reference sequence). After removal of 0 bases from V and 2 bases from J, the junction contained 4 bases not matched to a gene. This CDR3 contains 15 residues. CDR3 DNA sequence: TGTGCCAGCAGCTTGGGGAGCGGGATACAAGAGACCCAGTACTTC. It codes for CASSLGSGIQETQYF. The whole variable domain, remainder taken from reference TRBV5-4 and TRBJ2-5, is ETGVTQSPTHLIKTRGQQVTLRCSSQSGHNTVSWYQQALGQGPQFIFQYYREEENGRGNFPPRFSGLQFPNYSSELNVNALELDDSALYLCASSLGSGIQETQYFGPGTRLLVL.

This chain links TRBV6-5 with TRBJ1-1; D gene ambiguous. V lost 2 bases and J 5 bases, leaving 12 bases between the germline ends. The CDR3 is 14 amino acids. Germline V lookup: CDR1 MNHEY, CDR2 SVGAGI. The CDR3 DNA reads TGTGCCAGCAGTTACGCCCGGACGGGGACTGAAGCTTTCTTT. It yields the protein CASSYARTGTEAFF.

This chain uses TRBV7-2 with TRBJ2-3; no firm D call. This CDR3 has 12 residues. V shed 4 bases and J shed 4 bases, with 6 bases lying between them. CDR1 and CDR2 from the germline V gene are SGHTA and FQGNSA. CDR3 sequence reads: CASSSAPDTQYF. CDR3 DNA sequence: TGTGCCAGCAGCTCCGCCCCAGATACGCAGTATTTT.

The chain combines TRBV9 with TRBJ2-3, with TRBD2 matching 8 bases. CDR1 is SGDLS and CDR2 is YYNGEE in the germline V gene. V shed 0 bases and J 3 bases; nucleotides not matched to a gene: 6. The CDR3 runs 16 residues. The CDR3 reads CASSVELAGGTDTQYF. The CDR3 coding sequence is TGTGCCAGCAGCGTAGAACTCGCGGGAGGAACAGATACGCAGTATTTT.

The rearrangement joins TRBV5-8 to TRBJ1-2; maybe TRBD1 (5 bases). This CDR3 comprises 13 residues. CDR1 is SGHTS and CDR2 is YDEGEE in the germline V gene. The V end lost 0 bases, the J end lost 5 bases, and 8 bases lay between the germline ends. This CDR3 is CASSLAQGYGYTF. The CDR3, as DNA: TGTGCCAGCAGCTTGGCGCAGGGTTATGGCTACACCTTC.

The CDR3 DNA follows: TGCGCCAGCAGCCAAGGGCCGACAGGGGTGGCTTTCTTT. This translates into CASSQGPTGVAFF. This chain joins TRBV4-3 and TRBJ1-1, with 8 bases fitting TRBD1. This CDR3 is built from 13 residues. The germline gives CDR1 LGHNA, CDR2 YSLEER. J gave up 11 bases and V 1 base, and 6 bases lay outside the gene matches.

The V gene is TRBV4-2, the J gene TRBJ2-1; 10 positions match TRBD2. Germline CDR1 reads LGHNA; CDR2 reads YNFKEQ. The CDR3 contains 16 residues. With V trimmed by 4 bases and J by 4 bases, 7 bases remained unmatched. CDR3 in amino acids: CASSLRTSGDYNEQFF. CDR3 DNA sequence: TGTGCCAGCAGCCTTAGGACTAGCGGCGATTACAATGAGCAGTTCTTC.

The chain employs TRBV2 and TRBJ2-2; tentative D call: TRBD1 (5 bases). Trimming pared 3 bases from V and 6 bases from J, leaving 8 bases between. This CDR3 has 13 amino acids. Germline-derived CDR1 and CDR2 are SNHLY and FYNNEI. CDR3 sequence: CASSDGAPGELFF. The CDR3 DNA follows: TGTGCCAGCAGTGATGGGGCTCCCGGGGAGCTGTTTTTT.

The chain carries TRBV23-1 and TRBJ2-1; perhaps TRBD1 as D (6 bases). TRBV23-1 is an open reading frame, and its role is uncertain. The V gene lost 4 bases and the J gene lost 5 bases, with 15 bases spanning the gap. The CDR3 has 15 residues. The CDR3 coding sequence is TGCGCCAGCAGTCCCCAGGGGTCTCAAAACAATGAGCAGTTCTTC. It codes for CASSPQGSQNNEQFF.

J is TRBJ1-1 and V is TRBV6-6, with D unresolved. The V gene lost 6 bases and the J gene lost 0 bases, with 14 bases spanning the gap. This CDR3 spans 15 amino acids. The germline CDR1 and CDR2 sequences are MNHNY and SVGAGI (reference sequence). This chain's CDR3 is CASSEEGRLNTEAFF. CDR3 in DNA: TGTGCCAGCAGCGAAGAAGGACGGTTGAACACTGAAGCTTTCTTT.

This chain joins TRBV28 and TRBJ2-7; TRBD2 agrees at 8 bases. CDR1 MDHEN and CDR2 SYDVKM come from the germline V gene. The J segment lost 3 bases and the V segment lost 6 bases, leaving 7 bases of the junction unmatched. The CDR3 is 14 amino acids. CDR3 amino acids: CASSPPAGGYEQYF. The CDR3 nucleotides are TGTGCCAGCAGCCCCCCCGCGGGGGGCTACGAGCAGTACTTC. Drawing the rest from reference TRBV28 and TRBJ2-7, the complete variable domain is DVKVTQSSRYLVKRTGEKVFLECVQDMDHENMFWYRQDPGLGLRLIYFSYDVKMKEKGDIPEGYSVSREKKERFSLILESASTNQTSMYLCASSPPAGGYEQYFGPGTRLTVT.

This clone was detected once. The rearrangement uses TRBV7-8 and TRBJ2-7; D tentatively reads TRBD1 or TRBD2 (6 bases each). This CDR3 is 11 amino acids long. The V end was cut by 6 bases, the J end by 6 bases, with 9 bases between. Per germline, CDR1 SGHVS and CDR2 FQNEAQ. CDR3 nucleotide sequence: TGTGCCAGCAGTGGAGGGGGCGAGCAGTACTTC. Protein: CASSGGGEQYF.